The T cell receptor beta chain under discussion was sequenced for a study of blood T cell repertoires in COVID-19. Study background: T cells, B-cell-depleted T cells, or PBMCs supplied cDNA or gDNA.

In the authors' workflow: Scientists estimated how many nucleated cells there were by amplifying reference gene primers. Some clones are missing from TCRdb's copy, which holds only in-frame ones; the method was immunoSEQ multiplex PCR. V, J and clone size derive from that table, while D and trimming were established from the DNA sequence. The table lists some 260,000 clones, roughly 85% of them singletons, with less than 4% in the top ten. From germline, CDR1 is SSHAT and CDR2 FNYEAQ (reference sequence). CDR3 length: 15 residues. Remarks on this clone: A junction boundary mismatches the germline segment, possibly from a read error.

This clonotype was obtained from a woman younger than 35 with acute or convalescent COVID-19. The chain employs TRBV7-7 and TRBJ2-5, with 8 bases matching TRBD1. Sequenced: peripheral blood. The CDR3 reads CASSPTQGAWETQYF. CDR3 nucleotides: TGTGCTAGCAGCCCGACCCAGGGGGCTTGGGAGACCCAGTACTTC.